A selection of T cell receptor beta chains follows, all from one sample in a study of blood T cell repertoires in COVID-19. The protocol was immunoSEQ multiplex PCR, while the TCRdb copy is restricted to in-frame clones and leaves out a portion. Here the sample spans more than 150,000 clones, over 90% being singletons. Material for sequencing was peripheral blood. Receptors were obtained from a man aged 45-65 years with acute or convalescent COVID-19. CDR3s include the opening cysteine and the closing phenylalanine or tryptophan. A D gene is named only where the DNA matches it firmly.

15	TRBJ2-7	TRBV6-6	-	CASSYSGRRGHEQYF	TGTGCCAGCAGTTACTCCGGGCGCAGGGGACACGAGCAGTACTTC
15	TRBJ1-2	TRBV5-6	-	CASSLVSGAEIGYTF	TGTGCCAGCAGCTTGGTATCCGGAGCAGAGATCGGCTACACCTTC
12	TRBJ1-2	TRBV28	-	CAITGFAGGYTF	TGTGCCATCACAGGGTTCGCCGGTGGCTACACCTTC
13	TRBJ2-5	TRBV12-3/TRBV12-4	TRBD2	CASSLAAGETQYF	TGTGCCAGCAGTTTAGCAGCGGGGGAGACCCAGTACTTC
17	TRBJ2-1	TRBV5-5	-	CASRFSPRFIPGNEQFF	TGTGCCAGCAGGTTTTCTCCGAGATTCATCCCCGGGAATGAGCAGTTCTTC
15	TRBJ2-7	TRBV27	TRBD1	CASSSGDSIAYEQYF	TGTGCCAGCAGTTCCGGGGACAGTATCGCCTACGAGCAGTACTTC
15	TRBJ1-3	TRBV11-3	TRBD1	CASSLSDRPGNTIYF	TGTGCCAGCAGCTTATCGGACAGGCCTGGAAACACCATATATTTT
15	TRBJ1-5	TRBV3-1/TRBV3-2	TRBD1	CASSPRTGYNQPQHF	TGTGCCAGCAGCCCGAGGACAGGGTATAATCAGCCCCAGCATTTT
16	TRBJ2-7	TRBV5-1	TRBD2	CASSLALAGGAYEQYF	TGCGCCAGCAGCTTGGCCCTAGCGGGAGGCGCCTACGAGCAGTACTTC
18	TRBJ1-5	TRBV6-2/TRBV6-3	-	CASSAGQLVSYSNQPQHF	TGTGCCAGCAGTGCAGGACAACTGGTAAGCTATAGCAATCAGCCCCAGCATTTT
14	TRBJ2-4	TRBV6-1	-	CASSEYPPVNIQYF	TGTGCCAGCAGTGAATACCCCCCGGTAAACATTCAGTACTTC
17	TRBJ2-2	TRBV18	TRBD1	CASSPMTGAWNTGELFF	TGTGCCAGCTCACCCATGACAGGGGCCTGGAACACCGGGGAGCTGTTTTTT
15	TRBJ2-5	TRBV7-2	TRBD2	CASSTSGGRGETQYF	TGTGCCAGCAGCACAAGCGGGGGGCGAGGGGAGACCCAGTACTTC
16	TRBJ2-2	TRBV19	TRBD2	CASSLLSGANTGELFF	TGTGCCAGTAGTCTCTTGAGCGGGGCTAACACCGGGGAGCTGTTTTTT
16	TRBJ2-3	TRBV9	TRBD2	CASSTGLAGVTDTQYF	TGTGCCAGCAGCACCGGACTAGCGGGGGTCACAGATACGCAGTATTTT
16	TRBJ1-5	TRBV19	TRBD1	CASSTTRTGFNQPQHF	TGTGCCAGTAGTACAACCCGGACAGGGTTCAATCAGCCCCAGCATTTT
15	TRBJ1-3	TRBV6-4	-	CASSVEATVGNTIYF	TGTGCCAGCAGTGTCGAAGCCACCGTGGGAAACACCATATATTTT
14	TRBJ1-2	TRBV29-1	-	CSVEVTGNDYGYTF	TGCAGCGTTGAGGTAACAGGCAATGACTATGGCTACACCTTC